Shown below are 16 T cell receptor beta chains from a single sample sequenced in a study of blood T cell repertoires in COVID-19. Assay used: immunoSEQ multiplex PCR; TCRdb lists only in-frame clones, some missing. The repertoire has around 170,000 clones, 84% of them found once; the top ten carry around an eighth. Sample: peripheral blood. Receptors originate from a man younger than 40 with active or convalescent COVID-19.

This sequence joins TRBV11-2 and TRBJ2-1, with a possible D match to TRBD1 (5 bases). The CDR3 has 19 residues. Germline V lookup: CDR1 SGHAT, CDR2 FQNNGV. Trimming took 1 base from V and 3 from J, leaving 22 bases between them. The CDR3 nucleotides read TGTGCCAGCAGCTTAGGTAGGGGAACCGGGTTAGCTCGCTACAATGAGCAGTTCTTC. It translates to CASSLGRGTGLARYNEQFF.

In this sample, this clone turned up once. Here the CDR3 DNA reads TGTGCCAGTTACTCTGGAAACACCATATATTTT. Translating gives CASYSGNTIYF. The V gene is TRBV3-1 (or the pseudogene TRBV3-2), the J gene TRBJ1-3; D uncertain. This CDR3 comprises 11 residues. V lost 9 bases, J lost 0 bases, and 3 bases lay in between. Looked up from germline, CDR1 is LGHDT and CDR2 is YNNKEL (reference sequence).

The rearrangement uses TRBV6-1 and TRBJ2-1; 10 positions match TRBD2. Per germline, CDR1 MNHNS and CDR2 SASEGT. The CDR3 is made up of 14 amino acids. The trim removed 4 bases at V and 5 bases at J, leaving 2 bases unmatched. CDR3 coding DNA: TGTGCCAGCAGTGTGCTAGCGGGGGACAATGAGCAGTTCTTC. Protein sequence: CASSVLAGDNEQFF.

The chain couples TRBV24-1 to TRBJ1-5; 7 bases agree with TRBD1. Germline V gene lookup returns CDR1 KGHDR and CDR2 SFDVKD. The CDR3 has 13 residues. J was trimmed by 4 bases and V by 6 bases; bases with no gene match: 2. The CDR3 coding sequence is TGTGCCACCAGTTCCAGGGGGAATCAGCCCCAGCATTTT. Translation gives CATSSRGNQPQHF.

The CDR3 nucleotides read TGCGCCAGCAGCCAAGGGACTAGCGGAAGAGACCTACTTAGCACAGATACGCAGTATTTT. Its translation is CASSQGTSGRDLLSTDTQYF. The rearrangement links TRBV4-3 to TRBJ2-3, with TRBD2 matching over 10 bases. This CDR3 is built from 20 residues. The germline V gene has CDR1 LGHNA and CDR2 YSLEER. V lost 1 base, J lost 0 bases, and 13 bases stayed unmatched.

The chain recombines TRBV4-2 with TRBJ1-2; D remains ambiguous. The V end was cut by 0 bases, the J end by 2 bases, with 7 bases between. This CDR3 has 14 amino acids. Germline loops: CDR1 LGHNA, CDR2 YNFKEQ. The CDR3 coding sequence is TGTGCCAGCAGCCAAGAGGGGAGGAACTATGGCTACACCTTC. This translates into CASSQEGRNYGYTF.

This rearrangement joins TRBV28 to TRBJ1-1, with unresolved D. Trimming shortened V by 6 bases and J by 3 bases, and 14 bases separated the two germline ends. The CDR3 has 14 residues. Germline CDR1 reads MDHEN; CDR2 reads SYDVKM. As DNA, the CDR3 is TGTGCCAGCAGGTTAGACCGGGGAGACACTGAAGCTTTCTTT. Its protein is CASRLDRGDTEAFF.

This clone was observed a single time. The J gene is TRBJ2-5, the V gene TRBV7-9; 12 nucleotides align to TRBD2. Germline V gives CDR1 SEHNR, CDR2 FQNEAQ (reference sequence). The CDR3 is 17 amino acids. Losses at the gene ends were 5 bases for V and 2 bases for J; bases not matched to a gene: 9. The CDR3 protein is CASSPRTSGALQETQYF. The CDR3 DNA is TGTGCCAGCAGCCCGCGGACTAGCGGGGCTCTGCAAGAGACCCAGTACTTC.

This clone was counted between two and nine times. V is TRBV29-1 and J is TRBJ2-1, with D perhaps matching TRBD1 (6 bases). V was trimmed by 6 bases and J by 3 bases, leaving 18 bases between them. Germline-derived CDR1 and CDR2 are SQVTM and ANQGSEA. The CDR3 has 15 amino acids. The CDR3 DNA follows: TGCAGCGTCAAAGCTGACCCGGACAGCTACAATGAGCAGTTCTTC. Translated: CSVKADPDSYNEQFF.

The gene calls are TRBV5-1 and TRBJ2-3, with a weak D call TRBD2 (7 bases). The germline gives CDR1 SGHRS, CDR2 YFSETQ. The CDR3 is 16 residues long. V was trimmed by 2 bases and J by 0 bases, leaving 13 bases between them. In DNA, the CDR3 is TGCGCCAGCAGCTTTGGGGGGGCCGCTAGCACAGATACGCAGTATTTT. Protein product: CASSFGGAASTDTQYF.

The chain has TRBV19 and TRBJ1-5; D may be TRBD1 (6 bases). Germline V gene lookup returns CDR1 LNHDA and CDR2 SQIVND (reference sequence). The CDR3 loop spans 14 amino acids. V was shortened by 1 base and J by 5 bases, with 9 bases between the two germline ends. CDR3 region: CASSIVAGDQPQHF. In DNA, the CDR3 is TGTGCCAGTAGTATAGTGGCAGGGGATCAGCCCCAGCATTTT.

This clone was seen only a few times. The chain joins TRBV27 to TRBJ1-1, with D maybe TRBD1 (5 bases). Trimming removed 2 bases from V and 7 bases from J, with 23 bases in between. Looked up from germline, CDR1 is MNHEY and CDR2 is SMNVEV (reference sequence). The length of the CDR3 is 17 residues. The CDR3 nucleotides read TGTGCCAGCAGTTTACCGCCCTCCAGGGAGGTCCTTCTTGAAGCTTTCTTT. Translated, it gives CASSLPPSREVLLEAFF.

CDR3 residues: CASARSSGYTEAFF. The CDR3 DNA reads as TGTGCCAGCGCGAGGAGCAGCGGGTACACTGAAGCTTTCTTT. The chain joins TRBV28 to TRBJ1-1; the D is unclear. The V end lost 8 bases, the J end lost 3 bases, and 16 bases lay between the germline ends. CDR1 is MDHEN, CDR2 SYDVKM, per germline. The CDR3 is made up of 14 amino acids.

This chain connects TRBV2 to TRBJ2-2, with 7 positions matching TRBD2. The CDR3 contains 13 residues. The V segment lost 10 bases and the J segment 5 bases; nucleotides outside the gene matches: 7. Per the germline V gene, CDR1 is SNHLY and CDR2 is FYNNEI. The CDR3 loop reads CATRRGYTGELFF. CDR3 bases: TGTGCCACCAGGCGGGGGTATACCGGGGAGCTGTTTTTT.

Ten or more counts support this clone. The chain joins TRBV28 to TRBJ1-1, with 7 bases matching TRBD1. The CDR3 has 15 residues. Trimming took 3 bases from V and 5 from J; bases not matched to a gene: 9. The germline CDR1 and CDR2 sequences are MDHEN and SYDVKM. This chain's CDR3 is CASSLTGRGLTEAFF. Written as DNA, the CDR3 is TGTGCCAGCAGTTTGACCGGGAGGGGGCTTACTGAAGCTTTCTTT.

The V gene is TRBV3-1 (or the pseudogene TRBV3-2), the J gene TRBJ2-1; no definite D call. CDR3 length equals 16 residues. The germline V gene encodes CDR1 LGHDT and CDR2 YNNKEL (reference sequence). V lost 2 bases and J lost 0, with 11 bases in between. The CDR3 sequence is CASSQYLHSSYNEQFF. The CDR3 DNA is TGTGCCAGCAGCCAATATCTGCACAGCTCCTACAATGAGCAGTTCTTC.